This T cell receptor beta chain was documented in a study of shared clonotypes between healthy human individuals. Per the germline V gene, CDR1 is ENHRY and CDR2 is SYGVKD. This CDR3 region has 16 residues. V shed 0 bases and J shed 2 bases, with 11 bases lying between them. The assay was immunoSEQ multiplex PCR, and TCRdb's table has in-frame clones only and misses some. The data contain 2.5 million or so clones, roughly nine tenths of them singletons. This chain joins TRBV10-3 and TRBJ1-5; D gene ambiguous. This TCR was sampled from a man aged 18 to 30 in good health. Material: naive CD4+ T cells sorted from blood. Subset noted: CD45RA+ positively selected. The CDR3: CAISESRWGGNQPQHF. In DNA, the CDR3 is TGTGCCATCAGTGAGTCTCGCTGGGGTGGCAATCAGCCCCAGCATTTT.